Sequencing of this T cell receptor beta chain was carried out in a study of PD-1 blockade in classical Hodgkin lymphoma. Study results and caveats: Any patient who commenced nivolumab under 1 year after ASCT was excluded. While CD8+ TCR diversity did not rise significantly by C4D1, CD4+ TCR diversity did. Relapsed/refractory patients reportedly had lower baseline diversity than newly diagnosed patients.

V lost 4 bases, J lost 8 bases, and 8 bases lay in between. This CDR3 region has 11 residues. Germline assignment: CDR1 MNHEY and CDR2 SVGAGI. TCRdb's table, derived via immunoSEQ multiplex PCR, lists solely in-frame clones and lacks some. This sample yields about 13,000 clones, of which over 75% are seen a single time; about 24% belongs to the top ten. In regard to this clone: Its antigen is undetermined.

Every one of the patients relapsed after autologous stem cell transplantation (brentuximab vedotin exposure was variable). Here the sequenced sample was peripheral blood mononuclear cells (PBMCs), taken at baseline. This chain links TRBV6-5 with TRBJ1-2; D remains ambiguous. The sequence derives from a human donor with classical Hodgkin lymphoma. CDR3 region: CASSWGDGYTF. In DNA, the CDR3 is TGTGCCAGCAGTTGGGGTGACGGCTACACCTTC.